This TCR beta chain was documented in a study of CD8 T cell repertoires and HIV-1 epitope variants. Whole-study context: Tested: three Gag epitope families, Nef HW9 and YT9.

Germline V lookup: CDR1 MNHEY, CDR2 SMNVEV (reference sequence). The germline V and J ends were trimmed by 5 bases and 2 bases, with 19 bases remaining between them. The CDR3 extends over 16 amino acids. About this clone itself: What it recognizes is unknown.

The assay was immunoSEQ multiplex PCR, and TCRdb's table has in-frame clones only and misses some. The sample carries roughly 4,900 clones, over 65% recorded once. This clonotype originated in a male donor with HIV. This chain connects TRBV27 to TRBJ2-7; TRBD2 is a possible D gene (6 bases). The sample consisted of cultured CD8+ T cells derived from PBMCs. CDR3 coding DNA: TGTGCCAGCAGTCCTCCGACGGGCGGGGTGCCCTACGAGCAGTACTTC. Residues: CASSPPTGGVPYEQYF.